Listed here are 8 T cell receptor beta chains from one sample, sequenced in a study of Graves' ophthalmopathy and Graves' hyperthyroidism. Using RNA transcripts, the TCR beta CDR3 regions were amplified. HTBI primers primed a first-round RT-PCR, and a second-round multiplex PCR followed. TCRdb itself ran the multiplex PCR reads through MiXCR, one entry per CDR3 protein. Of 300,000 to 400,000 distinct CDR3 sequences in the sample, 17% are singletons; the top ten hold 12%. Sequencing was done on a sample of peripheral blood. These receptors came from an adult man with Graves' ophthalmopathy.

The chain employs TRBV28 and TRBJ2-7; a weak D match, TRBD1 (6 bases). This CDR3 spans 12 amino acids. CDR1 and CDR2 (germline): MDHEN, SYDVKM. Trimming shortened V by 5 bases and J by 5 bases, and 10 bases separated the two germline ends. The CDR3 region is CASSGRGNEQYF. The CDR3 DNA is TGTGCCAGCAGTGGCAGGGGAAACGAGCAGTACTTC.

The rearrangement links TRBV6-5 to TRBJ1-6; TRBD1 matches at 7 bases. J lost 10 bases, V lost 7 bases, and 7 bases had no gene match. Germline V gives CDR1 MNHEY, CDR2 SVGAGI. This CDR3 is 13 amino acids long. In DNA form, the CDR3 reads TGTGCCAGCACCAACAGGGGAGGCTCACCCCTCCACTTT. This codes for CASTNRGGSPLHF.

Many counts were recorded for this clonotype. CDR3 amino acids: CSATWGGRPGELFF. Written as DNA, the CDR3 is TGCAGTGCTACCTGGGGCGGGAGACCCGGGGAGCTGTTTTTT. The chain couples TRBV20-1 to TRBJ2-2; 7 bases map to TRBD2. V shed 4 bases, J shed 6 bases, and the junction held 8 bases outside the gene matches. The CDR3 consists of 14 residues. Germline loops: CDR1 DFQATT, CDR2 SNEGSKA (reference sequence).

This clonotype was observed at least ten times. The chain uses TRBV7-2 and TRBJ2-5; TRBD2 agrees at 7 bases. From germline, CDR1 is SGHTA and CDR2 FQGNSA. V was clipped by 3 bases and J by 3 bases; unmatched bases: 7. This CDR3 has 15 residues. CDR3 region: CASSFAGVVEETQYF. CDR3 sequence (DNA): TGTGCCAGCAGCTTCGCGGGGGTGGTGGAAGAGACCCAGTACTTC.

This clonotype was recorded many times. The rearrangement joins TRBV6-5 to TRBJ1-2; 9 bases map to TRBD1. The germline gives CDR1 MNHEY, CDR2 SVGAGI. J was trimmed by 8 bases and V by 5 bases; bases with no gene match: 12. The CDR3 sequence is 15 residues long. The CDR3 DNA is TGTGCCAGCAGTAATCCGGGACAGGGATCGAGAGGCTACACCTTC. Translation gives CASSNPGQGSRGYTF.

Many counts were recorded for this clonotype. CDR3 sequence (DNA): TGTGCCACCCCCAACGAGGCGGGTGGTGGCCAGTACTTC. It encodes CATPNEAGGGQYF. The chain couples TRBV28 to TRBJ2-5; possible D gene TRBD2, 5 bases. The germline V gene has CDR1 MDHEN and CDR2 SYDVKM. Trimming took 10 bases from V and 10 from J, leaving 22 bases between them. The CDR3 is made up of 13 amino acids.

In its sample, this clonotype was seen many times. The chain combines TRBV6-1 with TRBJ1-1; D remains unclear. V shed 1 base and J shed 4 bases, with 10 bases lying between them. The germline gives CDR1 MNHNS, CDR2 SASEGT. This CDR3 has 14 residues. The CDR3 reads CASSEEAGATEAFF. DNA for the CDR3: TGTGCCAGCAGTGAAGAGGCGGGAGCCACTGAAGCTTTCTTT.

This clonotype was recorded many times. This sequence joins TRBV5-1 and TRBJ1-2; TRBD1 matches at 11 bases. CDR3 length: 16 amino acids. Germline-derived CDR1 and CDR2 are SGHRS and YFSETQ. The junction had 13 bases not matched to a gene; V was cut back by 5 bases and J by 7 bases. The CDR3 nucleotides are TGCGCCAGCAGGTCGGACAAGGACAGGGGGCGAAGTGGCTACACCTTC. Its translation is CASRSDKDRGRSGYTF.